This T cell receptor beta chain comes out of a study of blood T cell repertoires in COVID-19. Turning to the study itself: Specimens from acute and convalescent COVID-19 originated in the United States, Italy and Spain. Sample material is recorded as cDNA or gDNA derived from T cells, B-cell-depleted T cells, or PBMCs.

The CDR3 extends over 16 amino acids. Deletions cut 4 bases from V and 0 bases from J, with 13 bases between. CDR1 and CDR2 (germline): SGHRS, YFSETQ. Sequencing was performed with immunoSEQ multiplex PCR; in TCRdb, only in-frame clones are kept and a portion is missing. Of under 70,000 clones in the sample, around 90% were seen once. The TCR sequence derives from a human donor with active COVID-19. The donor label of this sample is uncertain. The V gene is TRBV5-1, the J gene TRBJ1-4; D may be TRBD1 (5 bases). The sample consisted of peripheral blood. The CDR3 DNA sequence: TGCGCCAGCAGCATACAAGGGGTTACAACTAATGAAAAACTGTTTTTT. It is translated as CASSIQGVTTNEKLFF.